Listed below are T cell receptor beta chains from one sample, sequenced in a study of cytomegalovirus exposure and HLA in healthy donors. The table came from immunoSEQ multiplex PCR; TCRdb's copy has only in-frame clones and leaves some out. The table for this sample gives under 50,000 clones. Sequenced: PBMCs. These receptors originate from a male donor in good health and CMV-seronegative. CDR3s include the opening cysteine and the closing phenylalanine or tryptophan. The order of the fields is V gene, J gene, D gene, CDR3 protein, CDR3 DNA. D genes are given only for firm matches.

TRBV6-5	TRBJ1-1	TRBD1	CASRQGWNTEAFF	TGTGCCAGCAGACAGGGGTGGAACACTGAAGCTTTCTTT
TRBV5-5	TRBJ2-7	-	CASSNSYEQYF	TGTGCCAGCAGTAACTCCTACGAGCAGTACTTC
TRBV19	TRBJ1-1	-	CASRRSRVTEAFF	TGTGCCAGTAGGAGGAGCAGGGTAACTGAAGCTTTCTTT
TRBV28	TRBJ2-3	TRBD1	CASRGQGATDTQYF	TGTGCCAGCAGAGGACAGGGGGCCACAGATACGCAGTATTTT
TRBV2	TRBJ2-7	TRBD1	CASSEAGQDTYEQYF	TGTGCCAGCAGTGAAGCTGGACAGGATACCTACGAGCAGTACTTC
TRBV9	TRBJ1-2	-	CASSASGARGHGYTF	TGTGCCAGCAGCGCCAGCGGGGCTAGGGGCCATGGCTACACCTTC
TRBV2	TRBJ1-2	TRBD1	CASSEGQGGYGYTF	TGTGCCAGCAGTGAAGGACAGGGAGGCTATGGCTACACCTTC
TRBV27	TRBJ2-7	TRBD2	CASSTGGYEQYF	TGTGCCAGCAGCACGGGAGGATACGAGCAGTACTTC
TRBV27	TRBJ2-7	-	CASSLSTGFYEQYF	TGTGCCAGCAGTTTATCTACAGGATTTTACGAGCAGTACTTC
TRBV5-1	TRBJ2-7	-	CASSLIAGPYEQYF	TGCGCCAGCAGCTTGATCGCCGGTCCCTACGAGCAGTACTTC
TRBV5-1	TRBJ1-2	-	CASSLGGGPNYGYTF	TGCGCCAGCAGCTTGGGGGGGGGTCCTAACTATGGCTACACCTTC
TRBV6-1	TRBJ2-1	TRBD2	CASSEVASGGPYNEQFF	TGTGCCAGCAGTGAAGTGGCTAGCGGGGGACCATACAATGAGCAGTTCTTC
TRBV19	TRBJ2-6	-	CASSPPIDTSGANVLTF	TGTGCCAGTAGCCCGCCAATCGACACCTCTGGGGCCAACGTCCTGACTTTC
TRBV28	TRBJ1-5	-	CASSDSSNQPQHF	TGTGCCAGCAGTGACAGTAGCAATCAGCCCCAGCATTTT
TRBV29-1	TRBJ1-2	-	CSVDDKANYGYNF	TGCAGCGTTGACGATAAAGCTAACTATGGCTACAACTTC
TRBV7-9	TRBJ2-1	-	CASSLIVGSYNEQFF	TGTGCCAGCAGCTTAATCGTGGGGAGCTACAATGAGCAGTTCTTC
TRBV27	TRBJ2-7	TRBD1	CASRRDRAYEQYF	TGTGCCAGCAGGCGGGACAGGGCCTACGAGCAGTACTTC
TRBV27	TRBJ2-1	-	CASSLIGQGPYNEQFF	TGTGCCAGCAGTTTAATCGGTCAGGGGCCGTACAATGAGCAGTTCTTC
TRBV7-8	TRBJ1-1	-	CASSLAERTEAFF	TGTGCCAGCAGCTTGGCCGAGCGCACTGAAGCTTTCTTT
TRBV11-3	TRBJ2-3	-	CASSPGPSTDTQYF	TGTGCCAGCAGCCCAGGCCCTAGCACAGATACGCAGTATTTT
TRBV5-4	TRBJ2-3	TRBD1	CASSLPQGARGTDTQYF	TGTGCCAGCAGCTTGCCCCAGGGGGCGCGGGGAACAGATACGCAGTATTTT
TRBV7-9	TRBJ2-2	TRBD1	CASSRTGNTGELFF	TGTGCCAGCAGTAGGACAGGAAACACCGGGGAGCTGTTTTTT
TRBV14	TRBJ2-3	TRBD2	CASSQGTNTDTQYF	TGTGCCAGCAGCCAGGGGACTAACACAGATACGCAGTATTTT
TRBV5-1	TRBJ2-7	TRBD1	CASSLRRTTGTLRSQLDEQYF	TGCGCCAGCAGCTTGCGGCGCACGACAGGGACACTCAGATCCCAGTTGGACGAGCAGTACTTC
TRBV30	TRBJ2-1	-	CAWSVHRVTAYNEQFF	TGTGCCTGGAGTGTCCACCGGGTCACTGCTTACAATGAGCAGTTCTTC
TRBV6-5	TRBJ1-2	TRBD1	CASSRRDRAYGYTF	TGTGCCAGCAGTCGTCGGGACAGAGCCTATGGCTACACCTTC
TRBV5-1	TRBJ1-5	-	CASSPRLGLPQHF	TGCGCCAGCAGCCCTCGCCTGGGCCTCCCCCAGCATTTT
TRBV30	TRBJ1-1	TRBD1	CAWTRQGYTEAFF	TGTGCCTGGACCAGACAGGGGTACACTGAAGCTTTCTTT
TRBV30	TRBJ1-6	TRBD1	CAWGQAINSPLHF	TGTGCCTGGGGACAGGCGATTAATTCACCCCTCCACTTT
TRBV4-2	TRBJ1-3	-	CASSQDLGAGNTIYF	TGTGCCAGCAGCCAAGATCTGGGAGCTGGAAACACCATATATTTT
TRBV15	TRBJ1-3	TRBD1	CATSREARGQGGYTIYF	TGTGCCACCAGCAGAGAGGCGAGAGGACAGGGGGGATACACCATATATTTT
TRBV5-4	TRBJ2-5	-	CASTRDTEQETQYF	TGTGCCAGCACCCGGGACACTGAACAAGAGACCCAGTACTTC
TRBV5-1	TRBJ2-6	-	CASSKRRDSGANVLTF	TGCGCCAGCAGCAAACGACGGGACTCTGGGGCCAACGTCCTGACTTTC
TRBV19	TRBJ1-5	TRBD1	CASSTTGQQPQHF	TGTGCCAGTAGTACGACAGGGCAGCAGCCCCAGCATTTT
TRBV7-9	TRBJ2-3	TRBD2	CASSSPGLAGGRDTQYF	TGTGCCAGCAGCTCGCCGGGACTAGCGGGGGGAAGAGATACGCAGTATTTT
TRBV9	TRBJ1-6	-	CASSPSDSYNSPLHF	TGTGCCAGCAGCCCCTCAGATTCCTATAATTCACCCCTCCACTTT
TRBV19	TRBJ2-7	-	CASSEAYGEQYF	TGTGCCAGTAGTGAGGCCTACGGGGAGCAGTACTTC
TRBV6-5	TRBJ1-2	-	CASSPRQEGFGYTF	TGTGCCAGCAGTCCCAGACAGGAAGGTTTTGGCTACACCTTC
TRBV30	TRBJ1-1	-	CAWSVIQNTEAFF	TGTGCCTGGAGTGTAATACAGAACACTGAAGCTTTCTTT
TRBV2	TRBJ1-2	-	CASSVPSGGVYGYTF	TGTGCCAGCAGTGTTCCGTCTGGGGGGGTCTATGGCTACACCTTC
TRBV6-5	TRBJ2-1	-	CASSYSRGIFF	TGTGCCAGCAGTTACTCGAGGGGGATTTTCTTC
TRBV30	TRBJ2-2	TRBD1	CASFAGTGVTGELFF	TGTGCCTCCTTTGCCGGGACAGGGGTCACCGGGGAGCTGTTTTTT
TRBV5-5	TRBJ2-5	-	CASSLEPGGSSQETQYF	TGTGCCAGCAGCTTGGAGCCGGGTGGCTCAAGCCAAGAGACCCAGTACTTC
TRBV19	TRBJ1-2	-	CASSITRANYGYTF	TGTGCCAGTAGTATTACGAGAGCTAACTATGGCTACACCTTC
TRBV5-1	TRBJ1-5	-	CASSLRGLQPQHF	TGCGCCAGCAGCTTAAGGGGACTTCAGCCCCAGCATTTT
TRBV5-4	TRBJ1-2	-	CASSLARGSYGYTF	TGTGCCAGCAGCTTGGCCCGGGGGAGCTATGGCTACACCTTC
TRBV12-5	TRBJ1-1	TRBD1	CASGRTWDRDVNTEAFF	TGTGCTAGTGGCCGAACGTGGGACAGGGACGTGAACACTGAAGCTTTCTTT
TRBV25-1	TRBJ2-5	TRBD1	CASSEPGQGKTQYF	TGTGCCAGCAGTGAACCAGGACAGGGAAAGACCCAGTACTTC
TRBV27	TRBJ1-1	TRBD1	CASSSPAGGNTEAFF	TGTGCCAGCAGTTCCCCGGCAGGGGGAAACACTGAAGCTTTCTTT
TRBV4-1	TRBJ1-4	-	CASSQPLGQGREKLFF	TGCGCCAGCAGCCAACCACTGGGTCAGGGTAGAGAAAAACTGTTTTTT